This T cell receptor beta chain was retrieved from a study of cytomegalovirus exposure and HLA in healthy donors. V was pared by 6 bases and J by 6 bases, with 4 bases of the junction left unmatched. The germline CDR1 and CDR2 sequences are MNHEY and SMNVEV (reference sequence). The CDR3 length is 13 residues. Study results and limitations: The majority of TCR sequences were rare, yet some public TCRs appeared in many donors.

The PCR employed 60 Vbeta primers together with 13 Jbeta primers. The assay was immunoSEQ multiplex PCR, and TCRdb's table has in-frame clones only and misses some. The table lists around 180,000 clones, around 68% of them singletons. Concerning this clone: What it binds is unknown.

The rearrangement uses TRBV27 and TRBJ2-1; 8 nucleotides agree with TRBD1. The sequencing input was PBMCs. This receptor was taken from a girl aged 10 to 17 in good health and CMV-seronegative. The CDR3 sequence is CASRQGVPNEQFF. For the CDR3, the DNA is TGTGCCAGCAGACAGGGGGTCCCCAATGAGCAGTTCTTC.